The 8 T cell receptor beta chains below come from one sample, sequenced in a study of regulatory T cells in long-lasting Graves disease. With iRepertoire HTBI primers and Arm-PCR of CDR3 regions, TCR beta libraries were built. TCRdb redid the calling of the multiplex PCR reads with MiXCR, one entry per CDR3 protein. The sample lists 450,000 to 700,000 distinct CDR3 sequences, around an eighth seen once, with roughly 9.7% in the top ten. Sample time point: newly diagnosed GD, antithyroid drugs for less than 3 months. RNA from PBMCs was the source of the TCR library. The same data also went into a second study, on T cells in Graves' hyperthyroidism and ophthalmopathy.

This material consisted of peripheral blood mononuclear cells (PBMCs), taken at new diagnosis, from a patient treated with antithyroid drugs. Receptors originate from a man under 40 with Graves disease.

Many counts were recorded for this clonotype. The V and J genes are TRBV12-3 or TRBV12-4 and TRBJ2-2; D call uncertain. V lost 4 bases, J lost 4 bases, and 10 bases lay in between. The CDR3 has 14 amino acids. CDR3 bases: TGTGCCAGCAGTTCCCCCGCGGCCACCGGGGAGCTGTTTTTT. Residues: CASSSPAATGELFF.

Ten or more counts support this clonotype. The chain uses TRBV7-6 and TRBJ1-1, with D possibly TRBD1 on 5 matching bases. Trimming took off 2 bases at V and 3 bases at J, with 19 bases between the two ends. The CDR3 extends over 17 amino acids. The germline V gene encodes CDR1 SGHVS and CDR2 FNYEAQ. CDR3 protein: CASSLRGNWGGHTEAFF. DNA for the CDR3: TGTGCCAGCAGCTTAAGGGGCAACTGGGGGGGACACACTGAAGCTTTCTTT.

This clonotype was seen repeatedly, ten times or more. Here the CDR3 DNA reads TGTGCCAGCACACGGGGAGGAATGGCCGCAGGTATCTACGGCTACACCTTC. Its translation: CASTRGGMAAGIYGYTF. This chain uses TRBV27 with TRBJ1-2; D is ambiguous. The length of the CDR3 is 17 residues. CDR1 and CDR2 (germline): MNHEY, SMNVEV (reference sequence). The ends were cut back, 7 bases at V and 8 bases at J, with 29 bases in the middle.

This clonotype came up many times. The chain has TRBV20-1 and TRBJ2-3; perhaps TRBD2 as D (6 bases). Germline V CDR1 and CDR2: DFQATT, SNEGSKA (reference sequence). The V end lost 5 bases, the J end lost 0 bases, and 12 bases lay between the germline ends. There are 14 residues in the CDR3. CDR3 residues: CSACSGPSTDTQYF. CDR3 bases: TGCAGTGCTTGTAGCGGACCTAGCACAGATACGCAGTATTTT.

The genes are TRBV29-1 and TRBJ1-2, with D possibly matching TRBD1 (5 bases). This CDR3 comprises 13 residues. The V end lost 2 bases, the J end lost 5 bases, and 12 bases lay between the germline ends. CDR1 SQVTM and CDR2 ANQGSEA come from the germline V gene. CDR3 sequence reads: CSVEKGSAYGYTF. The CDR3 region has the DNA TGCAGCGTTGAAAAGGGGTCGGCGTATGGCTACACCTTC.

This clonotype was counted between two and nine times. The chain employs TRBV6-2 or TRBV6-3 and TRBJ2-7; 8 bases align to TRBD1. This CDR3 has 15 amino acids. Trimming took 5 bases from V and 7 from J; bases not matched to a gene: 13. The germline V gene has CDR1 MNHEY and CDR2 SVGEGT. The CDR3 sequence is CASSPQTGVLREQYF. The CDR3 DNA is TGTGCCAGCAGTCCTCAGACAGGGGTACTACGTGAGCAGTACTTC.

The CDR3 region is CASIPHGVALSTDTQYF. The CDR3 nucleotides read TGTGCCAGCATCCCCCACGGGGTAGCGCTTAGCACAGATACGCAGTATTTT. This chain uses TRBV27 with TRBJ2-3; D is possibly TRBD2 (5 bases). The CDR3 has 17 residues. Germline V gene lookup returns CDR1 MNHEY and CDR2 SMNVEV (reference sequence). Trimming removed 7 bases at V and 0 bases at J, with 20 bases between.

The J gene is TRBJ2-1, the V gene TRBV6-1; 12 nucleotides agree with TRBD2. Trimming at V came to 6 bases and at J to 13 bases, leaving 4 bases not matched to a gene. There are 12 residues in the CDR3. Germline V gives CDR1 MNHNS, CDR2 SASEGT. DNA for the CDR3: TGTGCCAGCAGATCTAGCGGGAGGGAACAGTTCTTC. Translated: CASRSSGREQFF.